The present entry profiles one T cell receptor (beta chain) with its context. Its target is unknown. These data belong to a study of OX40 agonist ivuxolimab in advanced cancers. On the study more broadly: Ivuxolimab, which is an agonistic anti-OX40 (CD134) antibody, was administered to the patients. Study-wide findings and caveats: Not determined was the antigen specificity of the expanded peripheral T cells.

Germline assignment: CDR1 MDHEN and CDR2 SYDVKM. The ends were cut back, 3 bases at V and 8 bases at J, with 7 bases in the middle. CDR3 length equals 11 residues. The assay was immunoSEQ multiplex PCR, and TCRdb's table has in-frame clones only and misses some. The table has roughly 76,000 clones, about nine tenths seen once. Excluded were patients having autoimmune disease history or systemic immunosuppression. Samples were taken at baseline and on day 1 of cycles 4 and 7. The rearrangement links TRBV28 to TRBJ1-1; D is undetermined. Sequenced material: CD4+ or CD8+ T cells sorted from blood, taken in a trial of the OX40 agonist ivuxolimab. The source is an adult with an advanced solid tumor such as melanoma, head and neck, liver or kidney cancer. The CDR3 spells CASSFKGEAFF. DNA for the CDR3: TGTGCCAGCAGTTTTAAGGGAGAAGCTTTCTTT.